These T cell receptor beta chains were read from a single sample in a study of blood T cell repertoires in COVID-19. Libraries were prepared by immunoSEQ multiplex PCR; TCRdb keeps only in-frame clonotypes and omits some of them. This sample has nearly 250,000 clones, with around 80% found just once. Sequenced: peripheral blood. The receptors derive from a woman older than 75 with acute or convalescent COVID-19. CDR3s include the opening cysteine and the closing phenylalanine or tryptophan. A D gene is named only where the DNA matches it firmly. Clone size is not always given. Where it is, it says once, few, many or a class for expanded clones.

j_call d_call clone_size v_call cdr3_aa cdr3_nt
TRBJ2-5 TRBD2 . TRBV5-6 CASSLMGLAEETQYF TGTGCCAGCAGCTTGATGGGACTAGCGGAAGAGACCCAGTACTTC
TRBJ1-5 . many TRBV28 CASSPPNRAQPQHF TGTGCCAGCAGTCCCCCTAACAGGGCTCAGCCCCAGCATTTT
TRBJ2-1 TRBD2 . TRBV7-3 CASSRGLAGSEQFF TGTGCCAGCAGCCGTGGACTAGCGGGGAGTGAGCAGTTCTTC
TRBJ2-1 TRBD2 . TRBV5-1 CASSSGGKDEQFF TGCGCCAGTTCTAGCGGGGGTAAGGATGAGCAGTTCTTC
TRBJ2-1 . . TRBV7-2 CASSLASNEQFF TGTGCCAGCAGCTTAGCCAGCAATGAGCAGTTCTTC
TRBJ1-1 . . TRBV4-2 CASSQAGAVHTEAFF TGTGCCAGCAGCCAAGCAGGGGCTGTGCACACTGAAGCTTTCTTT
TRBJ2-1 TRBD2 . TRBV11-2 CASSLRAGGAHEQFF TGTGCCAGCAGCTTACGTGCGGGAGGGGCCCATGAGCAGTTCTTC
TRBJ1-2 . . TRBV7-9 CASSLFGNYGYTF TGTGCCAGCAGCTTATTTGGCAACTATGGCTACACCTTC
TRBJ1-5 . . TRBV30 CAWSALTRNQPQHF TGTGCCTGGAGTGCCCTAACGCGGAATCAGCCCCAGCATTTT
TRBJ2-2 TRBD1 . TRBV7-9 CASSLGQGITGELFF TGTGCCAGCAGCTTGGGACAGGGGATCACCGGGGAGCTGTTTTTT
TRBJ2-3 TRBD2 . TRBV6-2/TRBV6-3 CASSSLAGITDTQYF TGTGCCAGCAGCAGCCTAGCGGGAATCACAGATACGCAGTATTTT
TRBJ2-1 TRBD2 . TRBV15 CATSSSSSGVSYNEQFF TGTGCCACCAGCAGTTCATCTAGCGGGGTCTCCTACAATGAGCAGTTCTTC